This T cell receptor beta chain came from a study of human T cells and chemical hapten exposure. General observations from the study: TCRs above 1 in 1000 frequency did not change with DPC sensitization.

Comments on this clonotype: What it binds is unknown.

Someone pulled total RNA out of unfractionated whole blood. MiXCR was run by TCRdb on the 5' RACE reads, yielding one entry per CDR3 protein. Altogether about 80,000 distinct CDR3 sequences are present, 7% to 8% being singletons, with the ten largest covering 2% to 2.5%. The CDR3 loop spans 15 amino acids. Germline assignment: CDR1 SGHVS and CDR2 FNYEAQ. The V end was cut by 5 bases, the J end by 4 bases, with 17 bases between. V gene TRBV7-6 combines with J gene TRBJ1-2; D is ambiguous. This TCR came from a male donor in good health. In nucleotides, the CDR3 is TGTGCCAGCAGCCTCCGGGGAGGAGGCGGCTATGGCTACACCTTC. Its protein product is CASSLRGGGGYGYTF.